A single sample gave rise to the 27 T cell receptor beta chains below, sequenced in a study of cytomegalovirus exposure and HLA in healthy donors. 60 Vbeta and 13 Jbeta primers were used in PCR. Some clones are missing from TCRdb's copy, which holds only in-frame ones; the method was immunoSEQ multiplex PCR. The profile shows 200,000 to 250,000 clones, approximately 82% of them singletons. The sample comprised PBMCs. The receptors were sampled from a male donor in good health and CMV-seronegative.

This chain connects TRBV28 to TRBJ1-5; a possible D gene is TRBD1 (5 bases). Germline CDR1 reads MDHEN; CDR2 reads SYDVKM. The CDR3 runs to 15 residues. V was trimmed by 3 bases and J by 4 bases, leaving 13 bases between them. CDR3: CASSFLGRQNQPQHF. CDR3 in DNA: TGTGCCAGCAGTTTTTTGGGGCGGCAGAATCAGCCCCAGCATTTT. Full variable domain (rest looked up from reference TRBV28 and TRBJ1-5): DVKVTQSSRYLVKRTGEKVFLECVQDMDHENMFWYRQDPGLGLRLIYFSYDVKMKEKGDIPEGYSVSREKKERFSLILESASTNQTSMYLCASSFLGRQNQPQHFGDGTRLSIL.

The chain carries TRBV18 and TRBJ2-5; 8 bases map to TRBD1. CDR3 length: 18 residues. V was pared by 4 bases and J by 4 bases, with 17 bases of the junction left unmatched. CDR1 is KGHSH, CDR2 LQKENI, per germline. Here the CDR3 DNA reads TGTGCCAGCTCACAGAACCCCCCAATTTCAGGGGGCGGAGAGACCCAGTACTTC. This codes for CASSQNPPISGGGETQYF.

The chain recombines TRBV2 with TRBJ2-1, with TRBD2 identical over 12 bases. The CDR3 totals 14 residues. Losses at the gene ends were 5 bases for V and 7 bases for J; bases not matched to a gene: 3. The germline CDR1 and CDR2 sequences are SNHLY and FYNNEI. Here the CDR3 reads CASSFGLAGNEQFF. CDR3 nucleotide sequence: TGTGCCAGCAGTTTTGGACTAGCGGGGAATGAGCAGTTCTTC.

The chain employs TRBV7-9 and TRBJ1-5; D gene uncertain. The V and J ends lost 11 bases and 0 bases respectively, with 14 bases between them. CDR3 length: 14 amino acids. Germline V CDR1 and CDR2: SEHNR, FQNEAQ (reference sequence). The CDR3, as DNA: TGTGCCGTCCAAAGACTCGATAGCAATCAGCCCCAGCATTTT. It translates to CAVQRLDSNQPQHF.

The chain employs TRBV6-1 and TRBJ2-3, with a possible D match to TRBD1 (6 bases). The CDR3 length is 14 residues. Trimming left V 3 bases short and J 3 bases short, with 10 bases between. In germline, CDR1 is MNHNS, CDR2 SASEGT. CDR3 sequence (DNA): TGTGCCAGCAGTGATCGGCAGGGGACAGATACGCAGTATTTT. Translating gives CASSDRQGTDTQYF.

This chain links TRBV10-1 with TRBJ2-3; 15 bases align to TRBD2. The J segment lost 4 bases and the V segment lost 6 bases, leaving 5 bases of the junction unmatched. This CDR3 is 16 amino acids long. CDR1 is WNHNN, CDR2 SYGVQD, per germline (reference sequence). This CDR3 reads CASSTGLAGGADTQYF. Written as DNA, the CDR3 is TGCGCCAGCAGCACGGGACTAGCGGGAGGAGCAGATACGCAGTATTTT.

CDR3 in DNA: TGTGCCAGCAGCTTAGACCCCCAGGGGGGCTACGAGCAGTACTTC. This encodes CASSLDPQGGYEQYF. The rearrangement links TRBV11-2 to TRBJ2-7, with D perhaps TRBD1 (7 bases). CDR1 and CDR2 from the germline V gene are SGHAT and FQNNGV. The CDR3 loop spans 15 amino acids. The V end was cut by 0 bases, the J end by 3 bases, with 12 bases between.

This clone was detected once. The chain combines TRBV19 with TRBJ1-4; D gene ambiguous. Germline V gene lookup returns CDR1 LNHDA and CDR2 SQIVND (reference sequence). Trimming shortened V by 1 base and J by 8 bases, and 11 bases separated the two germline ends. The CDR3 totals 14 residues. CDR3 DNA sequence: TGTGCCAGTAGTATAGGGACGCCGGGGGAAAAACTGTTTTTT. Its translation: CASSIGTPGEKLFF. Full variable domain (outside the CDR3, taken from reference TRBV19 and TRBJ1-4): DGGITQSPKYLFRKEGQNVTLSCEQNLNHDAMYWYRQDPGQGLRLIYYSQIVNDFQKGDIAEGYSVSREKKESFPLTVTSAQKNPTAFYLCASSIGTPGEKLFFGSGTQLSVL.

The chain has TRBV6-1 and TRBJ1-3, with a tentative D call TRBD1 (6 bases). Trimming stripped 2 bases from V and 7 bases from J, with 15 bases between. Germline CDR1 MNHNS, CDR2 SASEGT. The CDR3 is 15 residues long. The CDR3 loop reads CASSELTGTINTIYF. CDR3 nucleotides: TGTGCCAGCAGTGAATTAACAGGGACTATCAACACCATATATTTT.

This clone was seen only a few times. V gene TRBV7-6 combines with J gene TRBJ2-2; 10 bases align to TRBD2. J was trimmed by 7 bases and V by 5 bases; bases with no gene match: 4. The CDR3 length is 14 residues. Germline values: CDR1 SGHVS, CDR2 FNYEAQ. The CDR3: CASSASSGSGELFF. CDR3 coding DNA: TGTGCCAGCAGCGCCTCTAGCGGGAGCGGGGAGCTGTTTTTT.

This clone was recorded only once. The gene calls are TRBV9 and TRBJ1-4, with D possibly TRBD1 on 5 matching bases. Per the germline V gene, CDR1 is SGDLS and CDR2 is YYNGEE. V gave up 3 bases and J gave up 7 bases, with 7 bases separating them. This CDR3 comprises 12 residues. The CDR3 region is CASSGGGEKLFF. The CDR3 DNA sequence: TGTGCCAGCAGCGGCGGGGGTGAAAAACTGTTTTTT.

The genes are TRBV10-3 and TRBJ2-1, with 10 bases that match TRBD2. Germline assignment: CDR1 ENHRY and CDR2 SYGVKD. V gave up 4 bases and J gave up 5 bases; unmatched junction bases: 5. The CDR3 sequence is 15 residues long. The CDR3: CAISASGRGDNEQFF. CDR3 in DNA: TGTGCCATCAGTGCTAGCGGGAGAGGTGACAATGAGCAGTTCTTC.

The chain combines TRBV5-1 with TRBJ1-3; TRBD1 agrees at 7 bases. The germline CDR1 and CDR2 sequences are SGHRS and YFSETQ. CDR3 length equals 14 residues. Unmatched junction bases numbered 9, after V lost 3 bases and J lost 9 bases. This CDR3 reads CASSSGTVSRTIYF. The DNA for the CDR3 is TGCGCCAGCAGCTCCGGGACAGTAAGCCGCACCATATATTTT.

A single count supports this clone. The CDR3 region is CASSSLAGGPGTDTQYF. The CDR3 nucleotides read TGTGCCAGCAGTAGCTTGGCGGGAGGGCCGGGCACAGATACGCAGTATTTT. V is TRBV6-7 and J is TRBJ2-3; TRBD2 agrees at 9 bases. TRBV6-7 has ORF status, its function being uncertain. The CDR3 length is 17 residues. The junction had 10 bases not matched to a gene; V was cut back by 5 bases and J by 1 base.

V and J are TRBV10-3 and TRBJ2-3, with 7 bases matching TRBD2. The trim removed 4 bases at V and 1 base at J, leaving 2 bases unmatched. The CDR3 is 14 amino acids. Germline V gives CDR1 ENHRY, CDR2 SYGVKD. Here the CDR3 DNA reads TGTGCCATCAGTGTTGGGGGGGGCACAGATACGCAGTATTTT. This codes for CAISVGGGTDTQYF.

This chain links TRBV29-1 with TRBJ2-5, with a weak D call TRBD1 (5 bases). V gave up 4 bases and J gave up 4 bases, with 10 bases separating them. The CDR3 runs 12 residues. Per the germline V gene, CDR1 is SQVTM and CDR2 is ANQGSEA. The CDR3 loop is CSVVGRGETQYF. The DNA for the CDR3 is TGCAGCGTTGTCGGAAGGGGAGAGACCCAGTACTTC.

This rearrangement joins TRBV25-1 to TRBJ2-2; 12 bases line up with TRBD2. The V segment lost 1 base and the J segment 7 bases; nucleotides outside the gene matches: 4. The CDR3 consists of 16 residues. CDR1 is MGHDK and CDR2 is SYGVNS in the germline V gene. CDR3 in amino acids: CASSELPSGRVGELFF. In DNA, the CDR3 is TGTGCCAGCAGTGAATTACCTAGCGGGAGGGTCGGGGAGCTGTTTTTT. The whole variable domain, filled in from reference TRBV25-1 and TRBJ2-2, reads EADIYQTPRYLVIGTGKKITLECSQTMGHDKMYWYQQDPGMELHLIHYSYGVNSTEKGDLSSESTVSRIRTEHFPLTLESARPSHTSQYLCASSELPSGRVGELFFGEGSRLTVL.

This chain joins TRBV5-4 and TRBJ2-5; 8 nucleotides align to TRBD1. The V segment lost 0 bases and the J segment 3 bases; nucleotides outside the gene matches: 1. This CDR3 has 14 amino acids. Looked up from germline, CDR1 is SGHNT and CDR2 is YYREEE (reference sequence). Written as DNA, the CDR3 is TGTGCCAGCAGCTTGGGACAGGGGAAAGAGACCCAGTACTTC. It translates to CASSLGQGKETQYF. Complete variable domain (other parts from reference TRBV5-4 and TRBJ2-5): ETGVTQSPTHLIKTRGQQVTLRCSSQSGHNTVSWYQQALGQGPQFIFQYYREEENGRGNFPPRFSGLQFPNYSSELNVNALELDDSALYLCASSLGQGKETQYFGPGTRLLVL.

V gene TRBV6-5 combines with J gene TRBJ2-2; 7 bases fit TRBD1. Germline-derived CDR1 and CDR2 are MNHEY and SVGAGI. V gave up 6 bases and J gave up 5 bases; unmatched junction bases: 9. The CDR3 consists of 15 residues. The CDR3 loop is CASRPDRDRTGELFF. CDR3 DNA sequence: TGTGCCAGCAGACCCGACAGGGATAGAACCGGGGAGCTGTTTTTT.

This chain links TRBV7-9 with TRBJ2-7, with TRBD2 matching over 7 bases. J lost 5 bases, V lost 0 bases, and 10 bases had no gene match. The CDR3 loop spans 16 amino acids. The germline CDR1 and CDR2 sequences are SEHNR and FQNEAQ (reference sequence). In DNA, the CDR3 is TGTGCCAGCAGCTTAGCTGGGGCGGGAGAATTCAACGAGCAGTACTTC. Its translation is CASSLAGAGEFNEQYF.

Here the CDR3 DNA reads TGCAGCGTGGTAATACAGGGGGCGGTTGGATCTGAAAAACTGTTTTTT. Translation: CSVVIQGAVGSEKLFF. The chain joins TRBV29-1 to TRBJ1-4, with 9 bases lining up with TRBD1. CDR3 length: 16 residues. J lost 7 bases, V lost 6 bases, and 15 bases had no gene match. In germline, CDR1 is SQVTM, CDR2 ANQGSEA.

This chain links TRBV19 with TRBJ2-7; TRBD2 agrees at 7 bases. Trimming cost V 8 bases and J 0 bases; bases outside gene matches: 7. The CDR3 runs to 14 residues. Germline values: CDR1 LNHDA, CDR2 SQIVND (reference sequence). The CDR3 here is CASRTSATSYEQYF. CDR3 DNA sequence: TGTGCCAGTCGTACTAGCGCCACCTCCTACGAGCAGTACTTC.

The chain employs TRBV19 and TRBJ2-3, with 7 bases matching TRBD2. Germline V lookup: CDR1 LNHDA, CDR2 SQIVND (reference sequence). This CDR3 region has 14 residues. Trimming at V came to 7 bases and at J to 2 bases, leaving 6 bases not matched to a gene. The DNA of the CDR3 is TGTGCCAGTACGAGGGAGGGCTCCACAGATACGCAGTATTTT. Amino acids: CASTREGSTDTQYF.

This clone was observed a handful of times. The chain recombines TRBV27 with TRBJ2-7, with 8 nucleotides matching TRBD1. Germline CDR1 and CDR2: MNHEY and SMNVEV (reference sequence). Germline trimming cut 2 bases from V and 7 bases from J; bases unmatched to any gene: 10. The CDR3 is 15 amino acids. CDR3 DNA sequence: TGTGCCAGCAGTTTAAGCGGACAGGGATGGTGGGAGCAGTACTTC. Its translation is CASSLSGQGWWEQYF.

This clone was observed a handful of times. The rearrangement joins TRBV6-1 to TRBJ1-4; no firm D call. V dropped 8 bases and J dropped 6 bases, with 7 bases sitting between them. Germline V CDR1 and CDR2: MNHNS, SASEGT. This CDR3 comprises 11 residues. CDR3 nucleotides: TGTGCCAGCCGGGATTATGAAAAACTGTTTTTT. It codes for CASRDYEKLFF.

About this clone: The same CDR3 also results from other DNA sequences found in this sample. The rearrangement joins TRBV19 to TRBJ1-1; D is perhaps TRBD1 (5 bases). The CDR3 totals 14 residues. CDR1 is LNHDA, CDR2 SQIVND, per germline (reference sequence). V lost 1 base and J 1 base, leaving 7 bases between the germline ends. The CDR3 bases are TGTGCCAGTAGTATAGGCGGGGGGAACACTGAAGCTTTCTTT. Translating it yields CASSIGGGNTEAFF.

This chain connects TRBV7-8 to TRBJ2-2, with D perhaps matching TRBD1 (7 bases). There are 15 residues in the CDR3. V was clipped by 7 bases and J by 5 bases, with 17 bases between them. Germline CDR1 is SGHVS and CDR2 is FQNEAQ. CDR3 protein: CASIGGQLITGELFF. Written as DNA, the CDR3 is TGTGCCAGCATCGGGGGACAGTTGATTACCGGGGAGCTGTTTTTT.